These T cell receptor beta chains were read from a single sample in a study of shared clonotypes between healthy human individuals. Sequencing used immunoSEQ multiplex PCR; TCRdb keeps in-frame clones, though not all of them. This table has under 850,000 clones, 55% to 80% appearing once. The sequenced sample consisted of memory CD4+ T cells sorted from blood. Receptors were obtained from a woman aged 30 to 39 in good health. The CDR3 runs from the conserved cysteine through the conserved F or W. D genes are given only for firm matches. Some rows mark clone size as missing; the rest say once, few, many or name a class of expanded clone.

v_gene,j_gene,abundance,d_gene,CDR3aa,CDR3nt
TRBV27,TRBJ2-1,.,TRBD1,CASSLRRTGPNEQFF,TGTGCCAGCAGTTTACGGCGGACAGGGCCAAATGAGCAGTTCTTC
TRBV19,TRBJ1-4,.,.,CASRTVDEKLFF,TGTGCCAGTAGGACAGTCGATGAAAAACTGTTTTTT
TRBV11-2,TRBJ2-7,.,.,CASSLVLGSSYEQYF,TGTGCCAGCAGCTTAGTACTGGGGAGCTCCTACGAGCAGTACTTC
TRBV28,TRBJ2-7,.,TRBD1,CASSLGDSLSYEQYF,TGTGCCAGCAGTTTGGGGGACAGTCTTTCCTACGAGCAGTACTTC
TRBV5-1,TRBJ2-3,few,TRBD2,CASRVGLAEGDTQYF,TGCGCCAGCAGAGTTGGGCTAGCGGAGGGAGATACGCAGTATTTT
TRBV27,TRBJ2-7,.,.,CASRNEGREQYF,TGTGCCAGCAGAAACGAGGGGCGCGAGCAGTACTTC
TRBV5-1,TRBJ2-7,.,.,CASSLAGTHSYEQYF,TGCGCCAGCAGCTTGGCCGGGACACACTCCTACGAGCAGTACTTC
TRBV2,TRBJ2-3,.,.,CASRSTALAQYF,TGTGCCAGCAGGTCGACCGCCCTAGCGCAGTATTTT
TRBV5-1,TRBJ2-5,few,.,CASSFILQETQYF,TGCGCCAGCAGCTTCATACTTCAAGAGACCCAGTACTTC
TRBV7-2,TRBJ2-1,.,TRBD2,CASSQGLAGNNEQFF,TGTGCCAGCAGCCAGGGACTAGCGGGTAACAATGAGCAGTTCTTC
TRBV7-2,TRBJ1-4,few,.,CASSTQTGTTNEKLFF,TGTGCCAGCAGCACCCAAACAGGCACAACTAATGAAAAACTGTTTTTT
TRBV2,TRBJ2-1,.,TRBD2,CASRLAGVRSYNEQFF,TGTGCCAGCAGGCTAGCGGGAGTACGCTCCTACAATGAGCAGTTCTTC
TRBV2,TRBJ2-5,.,TRBD1,CASSELGQGVRETQYF,TGTGCCAGCAGTGAACTTGGACAGGGGGTGAGAGAGACCCAGTACTTC
TRBV2,TRBJ1-5,.,.,CASSGSNSNQPQHF,TGTGCCAGCAGTGGGTCCAATTCCAATCAGCCCCAGCATTTT
TRBV4-2,TRBJ2-1,.,.,CASTLTGSYNEQFF,TGTGCCAGCACCCTGACAGGCTCCTACAATGAGCAGTTCTTC
TRBV11-2,TRBJ2-1,few,.,CASSPRASYNEQFF,TGTGCCAGCAGCCCCAGGGCCTCTTACAATGAGCAGTTCTTC
TRBV5-1,TRBJ1-2,.,TRBD1,CASSTGGGGYTF,TGCGCCAGCAGCACGGGAGGGGGCGGCTACACCTTC
TRBV10-3,TRBJ2-2,.,TRBD2,CAISDPSGRRANTGELFF,TGTGCCATCAGTGACCCTAGCGGGAGGCGCGCGAACACCGGGGAGCTGTTTTTT
TRBV5-4,TRBJ2-4,.,.,CASSQELGGSVNIQYF,TGTGCCAGCAGCCAAGAATTGGGGGGATCAGTAAACATTCAGTACTTC
TRBV5-4,TRBJ1-2,.,.,CASSLGDSLGEYTF,TGTGCCAGCAGCTTGGGAGACAGCCTCGGGGAATACACCTTC
TRBV28,TRBJ1-5,.,.,CASRRHTGGSNQPQHF,TGTGCCAGCAGAAGGCATACAGGAGGGAGCAATCAGCCCCAGCATTTT
TRBV5-4,TRBJ1-1,few,.,CASSLTVRMNTEAFF,TGTGCCAGCAGCTTGACAGTGAGGATGAACACTGAAGCTTTCTTT
TRBV14,TRBJ2-1,.,TRBD2,CASSPLAGAVYNEQFF,TGTGCCAGCAGCCCTCTAGCGGGAGCCGTCTACAATGAGCAGTTCTTC
TRBV6-6,TRBJ1-3,.,.,CASKAGTGHGNTIYF,TGTGCCAGCAAAGCGGGCACCGGGCACGGAAACACCATATATTTT
TRBV28,TRBJ2-6,.,.,CASSFRVSGANVLTF,TGTGCCAGCAGTTTCCGTGTATCCGGGGCCAACGTCCTGACTTTC
TRBV18,TRBJ1-5,.,.,CASSPVNQPQHF,TGTGCCAGCTCACCAGTAAATCAGCCCCAGCATTTT
TRBV12-2,TRBJ1-5,.,.,CASRLASGTKSNQPQHF,TGTGCAAGTCGCTTAGCGTCGGGGACCAAAAGCAATCAGCCCCAGCATTTT
TRBV10-3,TRBJ2-6,.,.,CAIGSLGSGANVLTF,TGTGCCATCGGCAGCTTGGGTTCTGGGGCCAACGTCCTGACTTTC
TRBV25-1,TRBJ2-7,.,TRBD2,CASSESPLTSGGAYEQYF,TGTGCCAGCAGTGAATCCCCATTGACTAGCGGGGGAGCCTACGAGCAGTACTTC
TRBV11-2,TRBJ1-2,.,.,CASSLEGGPGRPGRYTF,TGTGCCAGCAGCTTAGAAGGAGGACCGGGACGTCCTGGGCGCTACACCTTC
TRBV6-1,TRBJ1-2,.,.,CASKSGDLGYTF,TGTGCCAGCAAATCGGGGGATCTAGGCTACACCTTC
TRBV7-9,TRBJ1-1,.,.,CASSPLDGPGRGTEAFF,TGTGCCAGCAGCCCACTAGATGGCCCAGGAAGAGGGACTGAAGCTTTCTTT
TRBV11-2,TRBJ1-4,few,.,CASSLDRYRNEKLFF,TGTGCCAGCAGCTTAGATCGATACAGGAATGAAAAACTGTTTTTT
TRBV7-9,TRBJ2-5,few,TRBD1,CASGTVQETQYF,TGTGCCAGCGGGACAGTCCAAGAGACCCAGTACTTC
TRBV27,TRBJ1-2,.,TRBD1,CASSPAWAGGDYGYTF,TGTGCCAGCAGTCCCGCTTGGGCAGGGGGGGACTATGGCTACACCTTC
TRBV6-1,TRBJ1-2,.,TRBD1,CASRWGQFFYGYTF,TGTGCCAGCCGCTGGGGACAGTTCTTCTATGGCTACACCTTC
TRBV12-2,TRBJ2-7,.,.,CASRLGSSGSSYEQYF,TGTGCAAGTCGCTTAGGTTCTAGCGGAAGCTCCTACGAGCAGTACTTC
TRBV6-1,TRBJ1-5,.,.,CASSASGNQPQHF,TGTGCCAGCAGTGCTTCGGGCAATCAGCCCCAGCATTTT
TRBV7-2,TRBJ2-5,.,.,CASSPLKETQYF,TGTGCCAGCAGCCCACTGAAAGAGACCCAGTACTTC